Listed below are T cell receptor beta chains from one sample, sequenced in a study of CD8 T cells in Susac syndrome. TCRdb redid the calling of the immunoSEQ multiplex PCR reads with MiXCR, one entry per CDR3 protein. This table has roughly 220,000 distinct CDR3 sequences, 94% appearing once. Input material: CD4+ T cells from PBMCs. These receptor sequences come from a human donor with Susac syndrome. Each CDR3 is given with its conserved first and last residue. The listing skips clone size in some rows; elsewhere it reads once, few, many or a size class.

clone_size,j_call,v_call,cdr3_aa
NA,TRBJ2-5,TRBV11-2,CASRLGSEKETQYF
NA,TRBJ2-5,TRBV10-3,CAISAVDRQQETQYF
NA,TRBJ2-7,TRBV7-9,CASSLAGLELEQYF
NA,TRBJ1-2,TRBV20-1,CSADRGGYGYTF
NA,TRBJ2-1,TRBV20-1,CSASGGAVYNEQFF
once,TRBJ1-1,TRBV5-6,CASSPTTGRTEAFF
NA,TRBJ1-5,TRBV7-2,CASSSQPGQTINQPQHF
NA,TRBJ2-2,TRBV7-2,CASSSDRRSAGELFF
NA,TRBJ1-3,TRBV4-3,CASSQDNRAGNTIYF
NA,TRBJ2-7,TRBV15,CATSPPGQGYYEQYF
NA,TRBJ1-2,TRBV20-1,CSARSAANYGYTF
NA,TRBJ1-6,TRBV13,CASSLFPTLHF
NA,TRBJ2-5,TRBV11-2,CASSGGALQETQYF
NA,TRBJ2-7,TRBV29-1,CSVCDPGTEQYF
NA,TRBJ1-3,TRBV12-3/TRBV12-4,CASSFWGVAGNTIYF
NA,TRBJ2-6,TRBV18,CASSPRRGGSGANVLTF
NA,TRBJ2-1,TRBV3-1,CASSQISGSYNEQFF
NA,TRBJ1-6,TRBV9,CASSVDRGDNSPLHF
NA,TRBJ2-6,TRBV3-1,CASSQVTGLSSGANVLTF
NA,TRBJ1-4,TRBV7-9,CASSFSGGSSYRGDEKLFF
NA,TRBJ2-7,TRBV25-1,CASSAGTGAQGERYF
NA,TRBJ2-3,TRBV24-1,CATSDPRDPDTQYF
NA,TRBJ1-2,TRBV25-1,CASSERLGGYTF
few,TRBJ2-2,TRBV20-1,CSGGGPNTGELFF
NA,TRBJ1-3,TRBV30,CAWSESSGNTIYF
NA,TRBJ2-1,TRBV7-8,CASSLLLGSYNEQFF
NA,TRBJ1-6,TRBV20-1,CSARASQGRASPLHF
NA,TRBJ1-1,TRBV5-6,CASSFWGAGAAMNTEAFF
NA,TRBJ2-1,TRBV4-2,CASSQTSDRVDNEQFF
NA,TRBJ1-4,TRBV2,CASSRDRSNEKLFF
NA,TRBJ2-2,TRBV11-2,CASSLQPTGELFF